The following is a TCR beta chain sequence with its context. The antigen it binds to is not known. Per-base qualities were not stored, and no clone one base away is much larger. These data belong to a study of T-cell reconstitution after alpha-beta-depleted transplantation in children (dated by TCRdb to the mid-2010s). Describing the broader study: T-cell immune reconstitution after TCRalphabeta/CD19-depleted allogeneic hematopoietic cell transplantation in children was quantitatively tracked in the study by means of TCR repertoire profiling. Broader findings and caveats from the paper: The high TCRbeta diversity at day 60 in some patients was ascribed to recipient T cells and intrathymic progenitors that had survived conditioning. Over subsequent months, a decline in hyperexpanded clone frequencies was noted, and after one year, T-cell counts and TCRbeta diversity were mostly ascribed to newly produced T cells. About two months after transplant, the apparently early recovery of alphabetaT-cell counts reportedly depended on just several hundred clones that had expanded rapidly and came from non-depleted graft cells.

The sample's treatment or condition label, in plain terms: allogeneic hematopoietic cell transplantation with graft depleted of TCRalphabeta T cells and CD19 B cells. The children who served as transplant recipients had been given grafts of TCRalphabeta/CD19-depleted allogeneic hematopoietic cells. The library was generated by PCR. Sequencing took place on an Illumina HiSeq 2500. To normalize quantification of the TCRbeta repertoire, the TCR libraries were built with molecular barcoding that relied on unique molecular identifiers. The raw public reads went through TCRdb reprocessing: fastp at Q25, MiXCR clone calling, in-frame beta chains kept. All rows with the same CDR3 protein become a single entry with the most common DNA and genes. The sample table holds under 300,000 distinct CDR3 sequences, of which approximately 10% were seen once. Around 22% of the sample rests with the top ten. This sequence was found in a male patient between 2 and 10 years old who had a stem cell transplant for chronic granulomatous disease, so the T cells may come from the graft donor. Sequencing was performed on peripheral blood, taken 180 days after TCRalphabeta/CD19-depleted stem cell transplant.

The CDR3 reads as follows: CASSSNTGSHEQYF. The nucleotide sequence is given as TGTGCCAGCAGCTCTAACACAGGGAGCCACGAGCAGTACTTC. Recombination connected TRBV11-3 to TRBJ2-7; the D gene is perhaps TRBD1, from 6 matching bases. The CDR3 contains 14 residues, cysteine and phenylalanine counted. The entry retains the CDR3 DNA only, 42 bases that are in frame from base 1. CDR1 and CDR2, looked up from the germline V gene, are SGHNT and YENEEA. The V end loses 4 bases and the J end loses 5 bases, and a stretch of 15 bases separates them.